These 19 T cell receptor beta chains originate from one sample sequenced in a study of cytotoxic CD8 clonotypes in ibrutinib-treated CLL. Generated by immunoSEQ multiplex PCR, the TCRdb table keeps only in-frame clones and is missing some. The sample lists approximately 11,000 clones; around 68% were seen once. Source: PBMCs, taken before ibrutinib treatment. These receptors were collected from a human donor with chronic lymphocytic leukemia.

The chain recombines TRBV11-2 with TRBJ2-2; D call uncertain. CDR1 and CDR2 (germline): SGHAT, FQNNGV. V lost 2 bases and J 0 bases, leaving 1 base between the germline ends. The CDR3 totals 13 residues. The CDR3 spells CASSLTNTGELFF. CDR3 nucleotides: TGTGCCAGCAGCTTAACGAACACCGGGGAGCTGTTTTTT.

This clone was counted only a few times. V usage is TRBV9 and J usage is TRBJ2-7, with D possibly being TRBD2 (6 bases). V lost 0 bases and J 1 base, leaving 11 bases between the germline ends. The CDR3 loop spans 15 amino acids. Germline V gene sequence: CDR1 SGDLS, CDR2 YYNGEE. CDR3 nucleotide sequence: TGTGCCAGCAGCGTAGGCCAAAGCGGGTCCTACGAGCAGTACTTC. Its translation: CASSVGQSGSYEQYF.

J is TRBJ1-1 and V is TRBV18; TRBD1 might be the D (6 bases). V shed 6 bases and J shed 5 bases, with 13 bases lying between them. CDR3 size: 13 residues. The germline V gene encodes CDR1 KGHSH and CDR2 LQKENI. CDR3: CASSPRQDTEAFF. The CDR3 nucleotides read TGTGCCAGCTCGCCTCGACAGGATACTGAAGCTTTCTTT.

The genes are TRBV18 and TRBJ1-3, with 10 bases identical to TRBD1. Trimming at V came to 5 bases and at J to 0 bases, leaving 16 bases not matched to a gene. This CDR3 has 20 residues. The germline V gene has CDR1 KGHSH and CDR2 LQKENI. CDR3 loop: CASSNRGTGARSNSGNTIYF. DNA of the CDR3: TGTGCCAGCTCAAACCGCGGGACAGGGGCCCGCAGCAACTCTGGAAACACCATATATTTT.

This clone was recorded only once. In nucleotides, the CDR3 is TGTGCCAGCACCGGGGACTTCACAGATACGCAGTATTTT. Translation gives CASTGDFTDTQYF. This rearrangement joins TRBV2 to TRBJ2-3; maybe TRBD2 (6 bases). V dropped 7 bases and J dropped 2 bases, with 10 bases sitting between them. Germline V lookup: CDR1 SNHLY, CDR2 FYNNEI. The CDR3 contains 13 residues. The variable domain in full, with the rest retrieved from reference TRBV2 and TRBJ2-3, is EPEVTQTPSHQVTQMGQEVILRCVPISNHLYFYWYRQILGQKVEFLVSFYNNEISEKSEIFDDQFSVERPDGSNFTLKIRSTKLEDSAMYFCASTGDFTDTQYFGPGTRLTVL.

This rearrangement joins TRBV11-2 to TRBJ1-5, with unresolved D. CDR3 length equals 15 residues. The germline V gene encodes CDR1 SGHAT and CDR2 FQNNGV. V shed 0 bases and J shed 0 bases, with 6 bases lying between them. The CDR3 reads CASSLEGYSNQPQHF. As DNA, the CDR3 is TGTGCCAGCAGCTTAGAAGGGTATAGCAATCAGCCCCAGCATTTT.

In its sample, this clone was seen a few times. This chain connects TRBV27 to TRBJ2-7; D is possibly TRBD1 (6 bases). The V end lost 6 bases, the J end lost 3 bases, and 12 bases lay between the germline ends. The V gene's germline CDR1 is MNHEY and CDR2 SMNVEV (reference sequence). There are 13 residues in the CDR3. This chain's CDR3 is CASSSTGYYEQYF. CDR3 in DNA: TGTGCCAGCAGCTCAACAGGGTACTACGAGCAGTACTTC.

The chain recombines TRBV6-5 with TRBJ2-3; 7 nucleotides match TRBD1. The V gene end was trimmed by 6 bases and the J gene end by 1 base; junction bases not matched to a gene: 7. The CDR3 contains 15 residues. CDR1 is MNHEY, CDR2 SVGAGI, per germline. CDR3 protein: CASSKQGRGTDTQYF. DNA for the CDR3: TGTGCCAGCAGCAAACAGGGGAGAGGCACAGATACGCAGTATTTT.

The V call is TRBV5-1, the J call TRBJ2-6, with unresolved D. Germline-derived CDR1 and CDR2 are SGHRS and YFSETQ. V shed 0 bases and J shed 0 bases, with 4 bases lying between them. CDR3 length: 15 residues. The CDR3: CASSLDISGANVLTF. CDR3 nucleotides: TGCGCCAGCAGCTTGGACATCTCTGGGGCCAACGTCCTGACTTTC.

The chain is built from TRBV9 and TRBJ2-1, with 9 bases aligning to TRBD2. CDR1 is SGDLS and CDR2 is YYNGEE in the germline V gene. This CDR3 has 17 amino acids. V was clipped by 4 bases and J by 5 bases; unmatched bases: 13. The CDR3, as DNA: TGTGCCAGCAGCCCAATAACCCTAGCGGGGCTAAACAATGAGCAGTTCTTC. Encoded protein: CASSPITLAGLNNEQFF.

On this clone: One end of the junction is discordant with germline, which a read error may explain. The rearrangement links TRBV19 to TRBJ1-4; the D gene is possibly TRBD1 (5 bases). From germline, CDR1 is LNHDA and CDR2 SQIVND (reference sequence). This CDR3 comprises 16 residues. The CDR3 region is CASSIDTHPGRGHRRF. CDR3 sequence (DNA): TGTGCCAGTAGTATAGACACCCATCCCGGACGGGGCCATAGGCGTTTT.

The chain recombines TRBV9 with TRBJ2-7, with no clear D. In germline, CDR1 is SGDLS, CDR2 YYNGEE. This CDR3 contains 12 residues. Deletions cut 0 bases from V and 6 bases from J, with 7 bases between. The chain's CDR3 is CASSVAHGEQYF. The CDR3 DNA is TGTGCCAGCAGCGTAGCTCATGGCGAGCAGTACTTC.

In this sample, this clone is medium-sized. The chain links TRBV11-3 to TRBJ2-3; 10 bases match TRBD2. The CDR3 extends over 16 amino acids. Per the germline V gene, CDR1 is SGHNT and CDR2 is YENEEA. Trimming removed 1 base from V and 2 bases from J; junction bases left unmatched: 3. This chain's CDR3 is CASSLGTSGDTDTQYF. The CDR3, as DNA: TGTGCCAGCAGCTTAGGCACTAGCGGGGACACAGATACGCAGTATTTT.

This rearrangement joins TRBV19 to TRBJ1-4, with 10 bases that match TRBD1. With V trimmed by 5 bases and J by 3 bases, 9 bases remained unmatched. Germline V gene lookup returns CDR1 LNHDA and CDR2 SQIVND (reference sequence). The CDR3 contains 17 residues. For the CDR3, the DNA is TGTGCCAGTAGTCCTGTCGGACAGGGGGAGTCTAATGAAAAACTGTTTTTT. This translates into CASSPVGQGESNEKLFF.

This rearrangement joins TRBV4-3 to TRBJ1-3; 7 positions agree with TRBD1. V shed 1 base and J 1 base; nucleotides not matched to a gene: 4. Germline CDR1 LGHNA, CDR2 YSLEER. The CDR3 contains 16 residues. The CDR3, as DNA: TGCGCCAGCAGCCAAGGGCAGGGGGTTTCTGGAAACACCATATATTTT. Its protein is CASSQGQGVSGNTIYF.

The genes are TRBV19 and TRBJ2-5, with D perhaps matching TRBD1 (6 bases). The germline CDR1 and CDR2 sequences are LNHDA and SQIVND (reference sequence). CDR3 length: 16 amino acids. Trimming took 0 bases from V and 5 from J, leaving 16 bases between them. Here the CDR3 reads CASSIDRSGAMETQYF. The CDR3 region has the DNA TGTGCCAGTAGTATAGATCGCTCAGGGGCGATGGAGACCCAGTACTTC.

The rearrangement joins TRBV6-5 to TRBJ2-7, with TRBD1 as a possible D gene (5 bases). The CDR3 consists of 14 residues. V dropped 2 bases and J dropped 0 bases, with 8 bases sitting between them. Germline V CDR1 and CDR2: MNHEY, SVGAGI. The CDR3 here is CASSYNRLSYEQYF. The CDR3 region has the DNA TGTGCCAGCAGTTACAACAGGCTCTCCTACGAGCAGTACTTC.

J is TRBJ1-1 and V is TRBV5-6; the D is unclear. V lost 1 base to trimming and J lost 8 bases, with 18 bases between them. The CDR3 length is 15 residues. Germline V CDR1 and CDR2: SGHDT, YYEEEE. The CDR3 DNA reads TGTGCCAGCAGCTTGAATGGCCGACTAGGAAAGGAAGCTTTCTTT. Translated: CASSLNGRLGKEAFF.

This clone occurred a few times. The chain uses TRBV5-4 and TRBJ2-5; 8 bases are a match to TRBD2. This CDR3 spans 15 amino acids. The germline V gene encodes CDR1 SGHNT and CDR2 YYREEE (reference sequence). Germline trimming cut 5 bases from V and 6 bases from J; bases unmatched to any gene: 12. The CDR3 is CASSFELAVLQTQYF. CDR3 nucleotides: TGTGCCAGCAGTTTCGAACTAGCGGTTCTTCAGACCCAGTACTTC.